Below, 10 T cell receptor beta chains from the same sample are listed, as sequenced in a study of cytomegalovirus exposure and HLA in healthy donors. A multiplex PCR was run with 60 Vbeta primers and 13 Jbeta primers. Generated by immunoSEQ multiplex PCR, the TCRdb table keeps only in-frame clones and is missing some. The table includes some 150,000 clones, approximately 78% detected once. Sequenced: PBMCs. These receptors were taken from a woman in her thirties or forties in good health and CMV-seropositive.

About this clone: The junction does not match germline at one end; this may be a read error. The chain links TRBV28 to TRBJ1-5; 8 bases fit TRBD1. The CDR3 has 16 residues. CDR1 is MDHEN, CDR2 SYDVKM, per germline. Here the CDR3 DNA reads TGTGCCTGCAGGCTTTGGACAGGGAGCGGCAATCAGCCCCAGCATTTT. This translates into CACRLWTGSGNQPQHF.

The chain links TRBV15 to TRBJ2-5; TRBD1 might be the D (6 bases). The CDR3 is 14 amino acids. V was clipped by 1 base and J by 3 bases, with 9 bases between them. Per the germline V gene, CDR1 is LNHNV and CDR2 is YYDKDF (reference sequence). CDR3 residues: CATSRARTEETQYF. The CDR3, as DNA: TGTGCCACCAGCAGAGCTAGGACAGAAGAGACCCAGTACTTC.

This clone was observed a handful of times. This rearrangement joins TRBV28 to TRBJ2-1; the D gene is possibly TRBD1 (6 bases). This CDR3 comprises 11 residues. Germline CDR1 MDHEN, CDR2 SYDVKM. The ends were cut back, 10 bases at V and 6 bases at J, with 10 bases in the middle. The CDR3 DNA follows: TGTGCCACCAGGACAGTCAATGAGCAGTTCTTC. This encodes CATRTVNEQFF.

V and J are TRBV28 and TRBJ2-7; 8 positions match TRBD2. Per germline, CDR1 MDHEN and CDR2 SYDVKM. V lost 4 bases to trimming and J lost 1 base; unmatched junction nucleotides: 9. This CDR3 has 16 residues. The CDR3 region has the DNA TGTGCCAGCAGTTCTCTCTCAGCGGGAGTTTCCTACGAGCAGTACTTC. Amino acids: CASSSLSAGVSYEQYF. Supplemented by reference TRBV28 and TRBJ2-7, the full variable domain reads DVKVTQSSRYLVKRTGEKVFLECVQDMDHENMFWYRQDPGLGLRLIYFSYDVKMKEKGDIPEGYSVSREKKERFSLILESASTNQTSMYLCASSSLSAGVSYEQYFGPGTRLTVT.

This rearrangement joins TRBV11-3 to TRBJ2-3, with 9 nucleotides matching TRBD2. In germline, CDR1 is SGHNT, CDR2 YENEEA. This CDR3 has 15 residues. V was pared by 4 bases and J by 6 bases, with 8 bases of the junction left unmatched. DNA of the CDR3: TGTGCCAGCAGCTCCCCGGGACTAGCCGGGGATACGCAGTATTTT. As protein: CASSSPGLAGDTQYF.

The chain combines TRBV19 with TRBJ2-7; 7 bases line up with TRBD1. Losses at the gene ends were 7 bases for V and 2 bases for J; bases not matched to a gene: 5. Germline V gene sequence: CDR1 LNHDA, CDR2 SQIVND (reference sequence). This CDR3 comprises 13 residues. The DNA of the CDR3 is TGTGCCAGTACCCAGGGACAGACCTACGAGCAGTACTTC. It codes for CASTQGQTYEQYF. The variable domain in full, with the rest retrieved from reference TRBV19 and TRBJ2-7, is DGGITQSPKYLFRKEGQNVTLSCEQNLNHDAMYWYRQDPGQGLRLIYYSQIVNDFQKGDIAEGYSVSREKKESFPLTVTSAQKNPTAFYLCASTQGQTYEQYFGPGTRLTVT.

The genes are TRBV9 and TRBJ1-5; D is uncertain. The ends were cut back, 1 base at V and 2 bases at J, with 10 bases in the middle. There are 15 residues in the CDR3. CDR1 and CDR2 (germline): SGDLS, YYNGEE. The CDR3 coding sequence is TGTGCCAGCAGCGTAAGTGGGCAGGGCAATCAGCCCCAGCATTTT. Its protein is CASSVSGQGNQPQHF.

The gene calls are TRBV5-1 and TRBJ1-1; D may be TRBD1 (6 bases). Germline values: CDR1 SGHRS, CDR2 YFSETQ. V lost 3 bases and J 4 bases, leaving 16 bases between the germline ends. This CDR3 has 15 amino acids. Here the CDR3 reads CASSSTGQTGTEAFF. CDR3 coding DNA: TGCGCCAGCAGCTCAACGGGACAAACCGGCACTGAAGCTTTCTTT. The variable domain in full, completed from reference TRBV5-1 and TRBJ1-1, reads KAGVTQTPRYLIKTRGQQVTLSCSPISGHRSVSWYQQTPGQGLQFLFEYFSETQRNKGNFPGRFSGRQFSNSRSEMNVSTLELGDSALYLCASSSTGQTGTEAFFGQGTRLTVV.

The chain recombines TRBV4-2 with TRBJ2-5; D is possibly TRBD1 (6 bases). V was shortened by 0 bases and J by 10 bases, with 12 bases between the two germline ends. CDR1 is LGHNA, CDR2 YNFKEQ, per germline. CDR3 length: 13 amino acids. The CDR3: CASSQDEGGGQYF. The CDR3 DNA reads TGTGCCAGCAGCCAAGACGAAGGGGGTGGCCAGTACTTC.

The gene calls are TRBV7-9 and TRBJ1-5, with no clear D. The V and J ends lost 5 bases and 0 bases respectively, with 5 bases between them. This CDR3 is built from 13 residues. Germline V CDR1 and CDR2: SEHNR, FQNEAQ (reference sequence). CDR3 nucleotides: TGTGCCAGCAGCGACAATAGCAATCAGCCCCAGCATTTT. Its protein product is CASSDNSNQPQHF. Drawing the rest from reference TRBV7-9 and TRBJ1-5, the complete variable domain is DTGVSQNPRHKITKRGQNVTFRCDPISEHNRLYWYRQTLGQGPEFLTYFQNEAQLEKSRLLSDRFSAERPKGSFSTLEIQRTEQGDSAMYLCASSDNSNQPQHFGDGTRLSIL.